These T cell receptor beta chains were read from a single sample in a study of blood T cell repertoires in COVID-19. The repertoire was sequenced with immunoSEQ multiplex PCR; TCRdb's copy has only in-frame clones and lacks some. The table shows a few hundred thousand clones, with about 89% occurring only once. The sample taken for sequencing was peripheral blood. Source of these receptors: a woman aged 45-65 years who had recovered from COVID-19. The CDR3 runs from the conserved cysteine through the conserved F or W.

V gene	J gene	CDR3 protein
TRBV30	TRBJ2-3	CAWSVGRGGGDTQYF
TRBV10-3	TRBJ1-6	CAISQGDNSYNSPLHF
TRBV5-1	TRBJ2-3	CASSVLGTSGRATDTQYF
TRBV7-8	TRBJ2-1	CASSLRRQGGSNEQFF
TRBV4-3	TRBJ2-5	CASSQGSPAGGQETQYF
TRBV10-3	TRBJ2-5	CAISEPSSTGQETQYF
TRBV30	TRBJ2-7	CAWSGGSGRAYEQYF
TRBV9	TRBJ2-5	CASSVRVLGGTQYF
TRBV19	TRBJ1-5	CASTRAHGNQPQHF
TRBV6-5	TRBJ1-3	CASSYERQGNTIYF
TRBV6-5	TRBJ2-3	CASSFVGASTDTQYF
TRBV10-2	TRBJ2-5	CASSAQGAETQYF
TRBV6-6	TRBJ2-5	CASRKTVLGETQYF
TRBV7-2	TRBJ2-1	CASSDARGNEQFF
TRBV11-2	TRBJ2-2	CASSLGGMNTGELFF
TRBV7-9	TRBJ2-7	CASSLGTAYEQYF
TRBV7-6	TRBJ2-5	CASSLGGQGASETQYF
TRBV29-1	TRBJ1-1	CSVQRTGGNTEAFF
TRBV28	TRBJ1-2	CASSMDRSYGYTF
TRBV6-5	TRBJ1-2	CASSGVPNYGYTF
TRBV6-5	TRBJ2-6	CATRGQGVWANVLTF
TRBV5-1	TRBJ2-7	CASSLLSSGLGEQYF
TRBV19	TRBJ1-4	CASSTVSGSPNEKLFF